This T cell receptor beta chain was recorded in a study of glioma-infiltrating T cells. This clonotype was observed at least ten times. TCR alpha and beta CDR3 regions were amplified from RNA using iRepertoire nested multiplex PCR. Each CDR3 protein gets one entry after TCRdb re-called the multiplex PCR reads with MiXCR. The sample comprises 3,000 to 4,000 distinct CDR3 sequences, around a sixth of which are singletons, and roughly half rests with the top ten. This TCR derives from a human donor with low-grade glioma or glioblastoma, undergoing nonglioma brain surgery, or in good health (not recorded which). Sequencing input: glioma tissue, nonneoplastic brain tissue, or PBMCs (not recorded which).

The CDR3 DNA is TGCGCCAGCAGCCAAGATCTTCCCCTAGGCAGGGGGCATGGAAACACCATATATTTT. Its protein is CASSQDLPLGRGHGNTIYF. V and J are TRBV4-1 and TRBJ1-3; 8 bases align to TRBD1. The CDR3 extends over 19 amino acids. Germline V gives CDR1 MGHRA, CDR2 YSYEKL. V was clipped by 0 bases and J by 3 bases; unmatched bases: 13.